The rows below give T cell receptor beta chains drawn from one sample of a study of T-cell memory formation after mild COVID-19. Using its own MiXCR run on the 5' RACE reads, TCRdb lists one record per CDR3 protein. This table has 500,000 to 600,000 distinct CDR3 sequences, roughly 18% appearing once. Material for sequencing was PBMCs or a T cell subset sorted from them (not recorded which). The receptor set was obtained from an adult woman who had mild COVID-19 (a few samples of this study predate the infection). Cell type and time point are not known. CDR3s include the opening cysteine and the closing phenylalanine or tryptophan. Each record gives: D gene, J gene, V gene, CDR3 protein. D genes are given only for firm matches.

- TRBJ1-1 TRBV6-5 CASSYSIGGGNTEAFF
- TRBJ2-3 TRBV7-9 CASSLVGTSTDTQYF
- TRBJ2-2 TRBV2 CASPVNTGELFF
- TRBJ2-1 TRBV7-9 CASSVSGEQFF
- TRBJ2-1 TRBV5-1 CASSLVGGHVEQFF
- TRBJ2-7 TRBV27 CASSLSGGHEQYF
- TRBJ1-1 TRBV20-1 CSALATYTEAFF
- TRBJ2-7 TRBV4-3 CASSQDWGVSYEQYF
- TRBJ1-1 TRBV3-1 CASSPLGMEAFF
- TRBJ2-1 TRBV12-3/TRBV12-4 CASSSQGGGEQFF
TRBD1 TRBJ2-1 TRBV24-1 CATGQGNYNEQFF
- TRBJ2-1 TRBV5-1 CASSLGFGTLDNEQFF
- TRBJ1-6 TRBV7-9 CASSLVLGSPLHF
- TRBJ1-2 TRBV5-1 CASSWDGNYGYTF
- TRBJ1-1 TRBV7-9 CASSLSGQKNTEAFF
- TRBJ2-7 TRBV20-1 CSASTGLGTYEQYF
- TRBJ2-3 TRBV5-1 CASSLDGTDTQYF
- TRBJ2-3 TRBV6-5 CASSSQLGGTDTQYF
TRBD2 TRBJ2-5 TRBV6-5 CASSFDTSGGKTQYF
TRBD2 TRBJ2-1 TRBV7-2 CASSLAASGGLSDNEQFF
TRBD2 TRBJ2-1 TRBV11-2 CASSSRGREFNEQFF
- TRBJ2-5 TRBV5-1 CASSLEQIPGTQYF
TRBD2 TRBJ2-5 TRBV5-1 CASSRGLAGETQYF
TRBD2 TRBJ2-3 TRBV7-3 CASSPLGSGGADTQYF